The subject of this entry is one TCR beta chain. The antigen remains unidentified. The method was immunoSEQ multiplex PCR; TCRdb's version includes in-frame clones alone and lacks a portion of them. The sample gives roughly 15,000 clones, approximately 90% of which show up once; approximately 4.5% is in the top ten. This specimen belongs to a study of CD39 and CD103 CD8 tumor-infiltrating T cells. General study results and limits: DP CD8 TILs seemed more oligoclonal than DN, SP and blood memory CD8. DP TIL clonotypes were rarely found in blood or uninvolved lymph node.

This CDR3 spans 15 amino acids. Germline V lookup: CDR1 PRHDT, CDR2 FYEKMQ (reference sequence). After removal of 4 bases from V and 7 bases from J, the junction contained 5 bases not matched to a gene. At sample collection, these patients were off therapy. CCR7 was ignored; memory CD8 cells were sorted as CD8+CD4-CD45RA-. The sample taken for sequencing was CD8+ T cells sorted from blood. The subset is: total memory CD8 T cells (CD45RA-CCR7+/-) from blood or uninvolved lymph node. V is TRBV13 and J is TRBJ2-1; 12 bases agree with TRBD1. This sequence was found in a human donor with head and neck squamous cell carcinoma. CDR3 nucleotides: TGTGCCAGCAGCTCGGGACAGGGGGCTGGGAATGAGCAGTTCTTC. Amino acids: CASSSGQGAGNEQFF.